This entry concerns a single TCR beta chain. PCR amplification relied on 60 Vbeta primers (plus 13 Jbeta primers). TCRdb's table, derived via immunoSEQ multiplex PCR, lists solely in-frame clones and lacks some. This repertoire comprises about 76,000 clones; its ten largest clones make up about 4.5%. This sample stems from a study of cytomegalovirus exposure and HLA in healthy donors. CDR3 length: 16 residues. Germline-derived CDR1 and CDR2 are MNHNS and SASEGT. The V and J ends lost 3 bases and 4 bases respectively, with 17 bases between them. Source material: PBMCs. The sequence was collected from a woman aged 40-49 years in good health and CMV-seropositive. This sequence joins TRBV6-1 and TRBJ2-3; a weak D match, TRBD1 (6 bases). The CDR3 loop is CASSEWAGVGADTQYF. The CDR3 bases are TGTGCCAGCAGTGAGTGGGCAGGGGTGGGGGCAGATACGCAGTATTTT.